The TCR beta chain under discussion was sequenced for a study of CD4 T cells in relation to SARS-CoV-2 and coronaviruses. Study background: TCR beta CDR3s were sequenced after approximately nine-day antigen culture of PBMCs.

The germline CDR1 and CDR2 sequences are SNHLY and FYNNEI. The CDR3 spans 13 residues. The V end was cut by 3 bases, the J end by 0 bases, with 3 bases between. Produced via immunoSEQ multiplex PCR; TCRdb's table is partial and in-frame only. The sample contains 40,000 or so clones, 82% of which appear only once. For this clone: Its specificity is not known.

Study results and caveats: No crossreactivity against non-spike viral proteins was tested here.

The chain combines TRBV2 with TRBJ1-5; D unresolved. The material sequenced was naive CD4+ T cells from PBMCs, cultured in vitro. Subset specified: naive CD4+ T cells isolated by negative enrichment. The source is an adult with COVID-19. The CDR3 reads CASSDISNQPQHF. The CDR3 region has the DNA TGTGCCAGCAGTGACATTAGCAATCAGCCCCAGCATTTT.